This TCR beta chain came from a study of T cell responses to AZD1222 COVID-19 vaccine. This CDR3 spans 12 amino acids. V was trimmed by 5 bases and J by 10 bases, leaving 11 bases between them. The V gene's germline CDR1 is SGHTA and CDR2 FQGNSA. Repertoires were generated with immunoSEQ multiplex PCR, while TCRdb's copy carries only in-frame clones and drops some. The sample lists 210,000 or so clones, roughly 91% occurring once. The material was peripheral blood, obtained on day 0 of MenACWY control vaccination. This sequence was found in an adult in good health. The chain links TRBV7-2 to TRBJ2-2; D not resolved. The CDR3, as DNA: TGTGCCAGCAGCAAAACAGCCCAGGAGCTGTTTTTT. Translating gives CASSKTAQELFF.